Below are 31 T cell receptor beta chains sequenced from a single sample in a study of beta chain features in type 1 diabetes. The antigens these receptors bind are not known. Overall study results and limits: In all four CD4+ subsets, TCRB CDR3 length was significantly, moderately reduced in type 1 diabetes.

As every portion of the isolated RNA was reverse transcribed, the sequencing read expressed TCRB transcripts. The table came from immunoSEQ multiplex PCR; TCRdb's copy has only in-frame clones and leaves some out. The sample lists 160,000 or so clones; just over 8% were seen once. What was sequenced was central memory CD4+ T cells from blood. These receptors came from a woman between 18 and 29 years old with type 1 diabetes.

This chain links TRBV19 with TRBJ1-5; D is unclear. The CDR3 length is 12 residues. The germline V gene encodes CDR1 LNHDA and CDR2 SQIVND (reference sequence). V lost 6 bases to trimming and J lost 3 bases, with 6 bases between them. The CDR3: CASRSDNQPQHF. CDR3 DNA sequence: TGTGCCAGTAGGTCAGACAATCAGCCCCAGCATTTT. Based on the CDR3 plus reference TRBV19 and TRBJ1-5, the full variable domain is DGGITQSPKYLFRKEGQNVTLSCEQNLNHDAMYWYRQDPGQGLRLIYYSQIVNDFQKGDIAEGYSVSREKKESFPLTVTSAQKNPTAFYLCASRSDNQPQHFGDGTRLSIL.

This clone was detected a few times. This chain joins TRBV7-9 and TRBJ1-2; D is uncertain. Germline CDR1 reads SEHNR; CDR2 reads FQNEAQ (reference sequence). This CDR3 is built from 12 residues. V shed 5 bases and J shed 6 bases, with 10 bases lying between them. This chain's CDR3 is CASSGSVDGYTF. The CDR3 DNA reads TGTGCCAGCAGCGGTTCGGTCGATGGCTACACCTTC. The complete variable domain, with remaining parts taken from reference TRBV7-9 and TRBJ1-2, reads DTGVSQNPRHKITKRGQNVTFRCDPISEHNRLYWYRQTLGQGPEFLTYFQNEAQLEKSRLLSDRFSAERPKGSFSTLEIQRTEQGDSAMYLCASSGSVDGYTFGSGTRLTVV.

The rearrangement uses TRBV2 and TRBJ2-5, with D possibly being TRBD2 (5 bases). V dropped 7 bases and J dropped 9 bases, with 15 bases sitting between them. Germline CDR1 reads SNHLY; CDR2 reads FYNNEI. The CDR3 has 12 amino acids. Written as DNA, the CDR3 is TGTGCCAGCATTAGGACTCCGCCGGCCCAGTACTTC. Translation: CASIRTPPAQYF.

This clone appeared a few times. V and J are TRBV15 and TRBJ1-2; TRBD1 is a possible D gene (6 bases). The CDR3 is 17 amino acids. V lost 2 bases, J lost 4 bases, and 20 bases lay in between. From germline, CDR1 is LNHNV and CDR2 YYDKDF (reference sequence). The DNA for the CDR3 is TGTGCCACCAGCAGACCACAGGGAGAGAGTCGCGGCTATGGCTACACCTTC. Amino acid sequence: CATSRPQGESRGYGYTF.

This chain uses TRBV7-2 with TRBJ2-7, with D unresolved. The V gene's germline CDR1 is SGHTA and CDR2 FQGNSA. CDR3 length equals 14 residues. V lost 1 base and J 2 bases, leaving 9 bases between the germline ends. DNA of the CDR3: TGTGCCAGCAGCTTAGGTGCCACTGCCTACGAGCAGTACTTC. This encodes CASSLGATAYEQYF.

This chain connects TRBV29-1 to TRBJ2-7; 10 nucleotides line up with TRBD2. V dropped 6 bases and J dropped 2; count of bases not matched to a gene: 10. This CDR3 contains 15 residues. The germline V gene encodes CDR1 SQVTM and CDR2 ANQGSEA. The CDR3 sequence is CSVEGDSGGTYEQYF. CDR3 nucleotide sequence: TGCAGCGTCGAGGGGGATAGCGGGGGGACCTACGAGCAGTACTTC.

The rearrangement links TRBV28 to TRBJ2-7, with 8 bases matching TRBD1. CDR1 is MDHEN, CDR2 SYDVKM, per germline. The CDR3 length is 15 residues. Losses at the gene ends were 8 bases for V and 5 bases for J; bases not matched to a gene: 14. The CDR3 here is CASVTAGRGQDEQYF. CDR3 coding DNA: TGTGCCAGCGTAACGGCGGGCAGGGGGCAGGACGAGCAGTACTTC. The full variable domain, with the rest looked up from reference TRBV28 and TRBJ2-7, is DVKVTQSSRYLVKRTGEKVFLECVQDMDHENMFWYRQDPGLGLRLIYFSYDVKMKEKGDIPEGYSVSREKKERFSLILESASTNQTSMYLCASVTAGRGQDEQYFGPGTRLTVT.

In its sample, this clone was seen many times. The rearrangement uses TRBV23-1 and TRBJ2-1; no reliable D call. TRBV23-1 is an ORF, and what it does is uncertain. The CDR3 extends over 16 amino acids. Between the trimmed V and J ends, which lost 0 bases and 3 bases, there was a span of 12 bases. The DNA for the CDR3 is TGCGCCAGCAGTCAATCGGTGCGGCCTGACTACAATGAGCAGTTCTTC. This encodes CASSQSVRPDYNEQFF.

The chain has TRBV7-8 and TRBJ1-2; tentatively, D is TRBD1 (5 bases). The V gene's germline CDR1 is SGHVS and CDR2 FQNEAQ. The V end lost 5 bases, the J end lost 6 bases, and 10 bases lay between the germline ends. The CDR3 spans 12 residues. The CDR3 region has the DNA TGTGCCAGCAGCGACAGTAAGGATGGCTACACCTTC. Translated, it gives CASSDSKDGYTF.

The V gene is TRBV7-2, the J gene TRBJ2-5, with D possibly TRBD2 on 6 matching bases. Per germline, CDR1 SGHTA and CDR2 FQGNSA. This CDR3 is built from 12 residues. The V end was cut by 1 base, the J end by 9 bases, with 9 bases between. The CDR3 nucleotides read TGTGCCAGCAGCTTAGGGGGGGAGGCCCAGTACTTC. Protein product: CASSLGGEAQYF.

The rearrangement links TRBV5-1 to TRBJ2-1; maybe TRBD1 (6 bases). Per the germline V gene, CDR1 is SGHRS and CDR2 is YFSETQ. CDR3 length: 12 amino acids. V was cut by 1 base and J by 15 bases, with 14 bases left in between. CDR3 sequence (DNA): TGCGCCAGCAGCTTGACACAGGGAGTCCCGTTCTTC. Protein sequence: CASSLTQGVPFF.

The chain is built from TRBV11-3 and TRBJ2-3; tentatively, D is TRBD1 (6 bases). The V and J ends lost 5 bases and 1 base respectively, with 10 bases between them. The CDR3 is made up of 14 amino acids. Per the germline V gene, CDR1 is SGHNT and CDR2 is YENEEA. CDR3 residues: CASSSHRGTDTQYF. The CDR3 DNA is TGTGCCAGCAGCAGTCACAGGGGCACAGATACGCAGTATTTT.

The chain recombines TRBV5-5 with TRBJ1-6; weak D call: TRBD1 (5 bases). Germline lookup yields CDR1 SGHKS and CDR2 YYEKEE (reference sequence). The V end was cut by 4 bases, the J end by 10 bases, with 21 bases between. The CDR3 totals 16 residues. The CDR3 DNA reads as TGTGCCAGCAGCACTTCACCGGGACTGGAAGGGTCACCCCTCCACTTT. This gives the protein CASSTSPGLEGSPLHF.

The CDR3 DNA is TGTGCCAGCAGTTCACAGGGTGTCCCAGAGACCCAGTACTTC. Translation gives CASSSQGVPETQYF. The chain combines TRBV28 with TRBJ2-5; D is possibly TRBD1 (6 bases). Looked up from germline, CDR1 is MDHEN and CDR2 is SYDVKM. The CDR3 is made up of 14 amino acids. Trimming shortened V by 4 bases and J by 4 bases, and 13 bases separated the two germline ends.

The rearrangement joins TRBV5-1 to TRBJ1-6, with D possibly TRBD1 on 6 matching bases. Deletions cut 0 bases from V and 10 bases from J, with 11 bases between. This CDR3 region has 14 residues. CDR1 is SGHRS and CDR2 is YFSETQ in the germline V gene. This CDR3 reads CASSLARGGSPLHF. The CDR3 nucleotides read TGCGCCAGCAGCTTGGCCAGGGGCGGATCACCCCTCCACTTT. The entire variable domain, with the rest obtained from reference TRBV5-1 and TRBJ1-6, is as follows: KAGVTQTPRYLIKTRGQQVTLSCSPISGHRSVSWYQQTPGQGLQFLFEYFSETQRNKGNFPGRFSGRQFSNSRSEMNVSTLELGDSALYLCASSLARGGSPLHFGNGTRLTVT.

There are many counts of this clone. The V call is TRBV7-8, the J call TRBJ2-3; 8 bases line up with TRBD2. The CDR3 extends over 13 amino acids. The J segment lost 6 bases and the V segment lost 5 bases, leaving 4 bases of the junction unmatched. The germline CDR1 and CDR2 sequences are SGHVS and FQNEAQ. Written as DNA, the CDR3 is TGTGCCAGCAGCGACCGACTAGCGGATACGCAGTATTTT. It yields the protein CASSDRLADTQYF. Looking up the rest from reference TRBV7-8 and TRBJ2-3 gives the full variable domain: GAGVSQSPRYKVAKRGQDVALRCDPISGHVSLFWYQQALGQGPEFLTYFQNEAQLDKSGLPSDRFFAERPEGSVSTLKIQRTQQEDSAVYLCASSDRLADTQYFGPGTRLTVL.

This clone was seen a few times. The CDR3, as DNA: TGCGCCAGCAGCGACCGGGACAGGGGAGTCTATGGCTACACCTTC. The encoded protein is CASSDRDRGVYGYTF. The chain uses TRBV4-3 and TRBJ1-2; TRBD1 matches 10 bases. The CDR3 sequence is 15 residues long. CDR1 LGHNA and CDR2 YSLEER come from the germline V gene. With V trimmed by 5 bases and J by 4 bases, 7 bases remained unmatched.

This clone turned up a few times. V and J are TRBV7-2 and TRBJ1-1, with 9 bases matching TRBD1. V trimming: 5 bases; J trimming: 4 bases; junction bases outside the gene matches: 8. Germline V gives CDR1 SGHTA, CDR2 FQGNSA. This CDR3 is built from 15 residues. The CDR3 DNA reads as TGTGCCAGCAGCCCAGAAGACAGGGGGGGCACTGAAGCTTTCTTT. It translates to CASSPEDRGGTEAFF.

J is TRBJ2-7 and V is TRBV28; D is undetermined. The ends were cut back, 2 bases at V and 3 bases at J, with 5 bases in the middle. The CDR3 loop spans 12 amino acids. CDR1 is MDHEN and CDR2 is SYDVKM in the germline V gene. Here the CDR3 reads CASSLAVYEQYF. CDR3 DNA sequence: TGTGCCAGCAGTTTAGCGGTCTACGAGCAGTACTTC.

The V call is TRBV6-5, the J call TRBJ2-3, with D unresolved. Germline values: CDR1 MNHEY, CDR2 SVGAGI. The CDR3 sequence is 12 residues long. V was shortened by 6 bases and J by 6 bases, with 10 bases between the two germline ends. Written as DNA, the CDR3 is TGTGCCAGCAGCGAGACGCGGGATACGCAGTATTTT. Translation gives CASSETRDTQYF.

The chain joins TRBV29-1 to TRBJ1-1, with 9 bases that match TRBD1. CDR1 is SQVTM, CDR2 ANQGSEA, per germline. The CDR3 totals 13 residues. With 4 bases clipped from V and 10 bases from J, the junction kept 10 bases outside the gene matches. Written as DNA, the CDR3 is TGCAGCGTTGGGGGGGACAGGGAGGGTAGAGCTTTCTTT. It specifies CSVGGDREGRAFF.

This clone was observed a few times. Here the CDR3 DNA reads TGTGCCATCAGTGAGGACAGGGGAAACTATGGCTACACCTTC. Translated, it gives CAISEDRGNYGYTF. The V call is TRBV10-3, the J call TRBJ1-2; 8 bases are a match to TRBD1. Germline V gene sequence: CDR1 ENHRY, CDR2 SYGVKD. CDR3 length equals 14 residues. The trim removed 2 bases at V and 2 bases at J, leaving 1 base unmatched.

Points on this clone: This same CDR3 is encoded by further DNA sequences in the sample. The rearrangement joins TRBV29-1 to TRBJ1-4, with D possibly TRBD1 on 6 matching bases. This CDR3 is built from 13 residues. Trimming shortened V by 6 bases and J by 0 bases, and 8 bases separated the two germline ends. Per the germline V gene, CDR1 is SQVTM and CDR2 is ANQGSEA. This chain's CDR3 is CSVTGATNEKLFF. CDR3 DNA: TGCAGCGTGACAGGTGCAACTAATGAAAAACTGTTTTTT.

The V call is TRBV5-1, the J call TRBJ2-1, with a weak D call TRBD1 (6 bases). This CDR3 comprises 14 residues. V was pared by 0 bases and J by 8 bases, with 12 bases between. Per the germline V gene, CDR1 is SGHRS and CDR2 is YFSETQ. The CDR3 is CASSLARGGDEQFF. The CDR3 nucleotides are TGCGCCAGCAGCTTGGCCCGAGGGGGAGATGAGCAGTTCTTC. The whole variable domain, filled in from reference TRBV5-1 and TRBJ2-1, reads KAGVTQTPRYLIKTRGQQVTLSCSPISGHRSVSWYQQTPGQGLQFLFEYFSETQRNKGNFPGRFSGRQFSNSRSEMNVSTLELGDSALYLCASSLARGGDEQFFGPGTRLTVL.

There are a few counts of this clone. V usage is TRBV7-9 and J usage is TRBJ2-1; D might be TRBD1 (6 bases). The ends were cut back, 1 base at V and 12 bases at J, with 19 bases in the middle. This CDR3 has 15 residues. From germline, CDR1 is SEHNR and CDR2 FQNEAQ (reference sequence). The CDR3 spells CASSLGLGAPDGQFF. In DNA form, the CDR3 reads TGTGCCAGCAGCTTAGGTTTGGGGGCCCCGGATGGGCAGTTCTTC.

This clone came up a few times. V gene TRBV19 combines with J gene TRBJ1-2; D remains ambiguous. The length of the CDR3 is 15 residues. Germline CDR1 LNHDA, CDR2 SQIVND (reference sequence). V was clipped by 6 bases and J by 0 bases, with 14 bases between them. This CDR3 is CASSKDGGSNYGYTF. The CDR3 region has the DNA TGTGCCAGTAGCAAAGACGGAGGTTCTAACTATGGCTACACCTTC.

This clone was observed at least ten times. CDR3 DNA: TGTGCCAGTAGTATAGCGCGAGAGGGTGAGCAGTTCTTC. Its translation is CASSIAREGEQFF. V and J are TRBV19 and TRBJ2-1, with D perhaps TRBD2 (5 bases). Germline V lookup: CDR1 LNHDA, CDR2 SQIVND (reference sequence). The CDR3 is 13 residues long. Between the trimmed V and J ends, which lost 1 base and 9 bases, there was a span of 10 bases.

This clone was found a few times. As DNA, the CDR3 is TGTGCCAGCAGCTCACAGGCCCCCACAGATACGCAGTATTTT. It encodes CASSSQAPTDTQYF. This rearrangement joins TRBV7-9 to TRBJ2-3, with TRBD1 as a possible D gene (5 bases). The V gene's germline CDR1 is SEHNR and CDR2 FQNEAQ (reference sequence). The CDR3 runs 14 residues. The ends were cut back, 4 bases at V and 2 bases at J, with 10 bases in the middle.

The V and J genes are TRBV19 and TRBJ2-6, with 7 bases fitting TRBD2. V shed 4 bases and J 3 bases; nucleotides not matched to a gene: 6. This CDR3 contains 16 residues. The germline gives CDR1 LNHDA, CDR2 SQIVND (reference sequence). The CDR3 nucleotides read TGTGCCAGTAGTACGGTGGGGGGGGTTGGGGCCAACGTCCTGACTTTC. Amino acids: CASSTVGGVGANVLTF.

The CDR3 spells CASSPGGRYEQYF. CDR3 in DNA: TGTGCCAGCTCACCCGGCGGAAGGTACGAGCAGTACTTC. The J gene is TRBJ2-7, the V gene TRBV18, with D unclear. V shed 3 bases and J shed 4 bases, with 10 bases lying between them. CDR3 length: 13 amino acids. CDR1 is KGHSH, CDR2 LQKENI, per germline.

In this sample, this clone turned up a few times. This chain joins TRBV4-2 and TRBJ2-5; D might be TRBD2 (5 bases). Trimming removed 1 base at V and 4 bases at J, with 10 bases between. The CDR3 is 14 residues long. In germline, CDR1 is LGHNA, CDR2 YNFKEQ. The CDR3 region is CASSQGTFRETQYF. The CDR3 nucleotides read TGTGCCAGCAGCCAAGGGACTTTCAGAGAGACCCAGTACTTC.